This record covers a single T cell receptor (beta chain). This specimen belongs to a study of blood T cell repertoires in COVID-19. Trimming at V came to 5 bases and at J to 7 bases, leaving 7 bases not matched to a gene. CDR1 is KGHSH and CDR2 is LQKENI in the germline V gene. The CDR3 covers 15 residues. Clones were sequenced by immunoSEQ multiplex PCR, and TCRdb holds only the in-frame ones, with some missing. The profile shows fewer than 300,000 clones, around 87% of them singletons. Sequencing was done on a sample of peripheral blood. This sequence joins TRBV18 and TRBJ1-4; 10 bases fit TRBD1. The source is a woman in her forties or fifties with acute or convalescent COVID-19. CDR3 nucleotides: TGTGCCAGCTCAGCGACAGGGGGCCTTGGTGAAAAACTGTTTTTT. This codes for CASSATGGLGEKLFF.